Listed below are T cell receptor beta chains from one sample, sequenced in a study of T cell clonotyping in hematopoietic cell transplantation. Method: immunoSEQ multiplex PCR; TCRdb's copy keeps in-frame clones and lacks some. The sample lists some 16,000 clones, about 90% occurring once. The source material was peripheral blood mononuclear cells. The receptors derive from a middle-aged man in good health. Some clones in this sample may be carry-over from other donors' samples. The CDR3 runs from the conserved cysteine through the conserved F or W. The D gene is left open where the match is weak. Clone sizes are given selectively: once, few, many, or a class where the clone is expanded.

CDR3 DNA,CDR3 protein,clone size,V gene,D gene,J gene
TGTGCCAGTAGTATGAGCGGGAACTTCTTAAATGAGCAGTTCTTC,CASSMSGNFLNEQFF,.,TRBV19,TRBD2,TRBJ2-1
TGTGCCAGCAACCTCCCAGCTAGCGGGAGAAATGAGCAGTTCTTC,CASNLPASGRNEQFF,.,TRBV9,TRBD2,TRBJ2-1
TGTGCCAGCAGTTATGGCACGGATACGCAGTATTTT,CASSYGTDTQYF,.,TRBV6-6,.,TRBJ2-3
TGTGCCAGCAGCTTTCCGGCTAGCGGGAGTTACGAGCAGTACTTC,CASSFPASGSYEQYF,.,TRBV7-2,TRBD2,TRBJ2-7
TGTGCCAGTAGAGTCAGACAGGGCCGTCGCACAGATACGCAGTATTTT,CASRVRQGRRTDTQYF,.,TRBV19,TRBD1,TRBJ2-3
TGTGCCTGGAGTGTCAGGGGACGGGCCCCCTACACCTTC,CAWSVRGRAPYTF,.,TRBV30,.,TRBJ1-2
TGTGCCACCAATGGACCTACCGCCACAGATACGCAGTATTTT,CATNGPTATDTQYF,.,TRBV15,.,TRBJ2-3
TGTGCCAGCAGCGAAGACAGAGGGGGGGGCTACACCTTC,CASSEDRGGGYTF,.,TRBV13,.,TRBJ1-2
TGTGCCAGCAGCTTGGGGTTCTCTGGAAACACCATATATTTT,CASSLGFSGNTIYF,.,TRBV11-2,.,TRBJ1-3
TGTGCCTGGAGTGTACGGGGGACAGGGGGAGGCTACACCTTC,CAWSVRGTGGGYTF,.,TRBV30,TRBD1,TRBJ1-2
TGTGCCAGCAGCCAAGGCCGACTAAATTCACCCCTCCACTTT,CASSQGRLNSPLHF,.,TRBV6-5,.,TRBJ1-6
TGTGCCAGCAGCCCCCAGGCGGGATGGTACGAGCAGTACTTC,CASSPQAGWYEQYF,.,TRBV5-6,.,TRBJ2-7
TGTGCCATCAGTGAACCAGGGGGCGGGACTGAAGCTTTCTTT,CAISEPGGGTEAFF,.,TRBV10-3,TRBD1,TRBJ1-1
TGTGCCAGCAGTTACAGGGACATAACCTACGAGCAGTACTTC,CASSYRDITYEQYF,once,TRBV6-5,.,TRBJ2-7
TGTGCCAGCAGCTTAGAGTTGTCAGCTCCCGAGCAGTACTTC,CASSLELSAPEQYF,few,TRBV11-2,.,TRBJ2-7
TGCAGCGTTGAAAACAGCTATGGCTACACCTTC,CSVENSYGYTF,.,TRBV29-1,.,TRBJ1-2
TGCGCCAGCAGCTTGAACCGGGGGAACACTGAAGCTTTCTTT,CASSLNRGNTEAFF,.,TRBV5-1,.,TRBJ1-1
TGTGCCAGCAGCCAGAACAGGGGGCTTGGCACAGATACGCAGTATTTT,CASSQNRGLGTDTQYF,.,TRBV16,TRBD1,TRBJ2-3